This T cell receptor (beta chain) is from a study of radiotherapy plus CTLA-4 blockade in lung cancer. Turning to the study itself: Disease control was seen in approximately 29% of patients, objective responses in 18%. Overall study findings and caveats: In blood, after radiotherapy plus ipilimumab, tumor-derived TCR clones expanded.

Germline V CDR1 and CDR2: GTSNPN, SVGIG (reference sequence). V was trimmed by 3 bases and J by 7 bases, leaving 16 bases between them. The CDR3 loop spans 13 amino acids. The assay was immunoSEQ multiplex PCR, and TCRdb's table has in-frame clones only and misses some. There are approximately 80,000 clones in the sample; over 70% occur only once, and approximately 22% lies in the top ten. As for this clone: As yet, its antigen is unknown.

The sequence was obtained from a human donor with non-small cell lung cancer whose response to radiotherapy plus ipilimumab could not be evaluated. Some clones in this sample may be carry-over from other donors' samples. The sequencing here drew on peripheral blood, taken from a patient treated with radiotherapy plus ipilimumab. The rearrangement joins TRBV30 to TRBJ2-7, with D uncertain. The CDR3 loop reads CAWRYGLFGEQYF. DNA of the CDR3: TGTGCCTGGAGGTACGGGTTATTCGGGGAGCAGTACTTC.